Shown below are 3 T cell receptor beta chains from a single sample sequenced in a study of blood T cell repertoires in COVID-19. Data came from immunoSEQ multiplex PCR; TCRdb stores just in-frame clones and leaves some out. Among about 350,000 clones, 80% to 90% were seen once, and the ten largest hold about 7.6%. Sequenced material: peripheral blood. The source is a woman aged 60-75 years with COVID-19, enrolled during active disease.

There are a few counts of this clone. V gene TRBV30 combines with J gene TRBJ1-2; D remains ambiguous. This CDR3 has 11 amino acids. The V and J ends lost 2 bases and 4 bases respectively, with 5 bases between them. The germline V gene has CDR1 GTSNPN and CDR2 SVGIG (reference sequence). The CDR3 is CAWSPGYGYTF. The CDR3 region has the DNA TGTGCCTGGAGTCCAGGCTATGGCTACACCTTC.

This chain uses TRBV7-9 with TRBJ2-7; tentative D call: TRBD2 (6 bases). Germline V gene sequence: CDR1 SEHNR, CDR2 FQNEAQ (reference sequence). The germline V and J ends were trimmed by 8 bases and 6 bases, with 14 bases remaining between them. The CDR3 extends over 12 amino acids. The CDR3 spells CASRAGSGEQYF. The CDR3 bases are TGTGCCAGCCGGGCCGGGAGCGGCGAGCAGTACTTC. The full variable domain, completed using reference TRBV7-9 and TRBJ2-7, is DTGVSQNPRHKITKRGQNVTFRCDPISEHNRLYWYRQTLGQGPEFLTYFQNEAQLEKSRLLSDRFSAERPKGSFSTLEIQRTEQGDSAMYLCASRAGSGEQYFGPGTRLTVT.

V gene TRBV11-3 combines with J gene TRBJ2-2; D is perhaps TRBD2 (6 bases). Trimming left V 6 bases short and J 3 bases short, with 14 bases between. Germline values: CDR1 SGHNT, CDR2 YENEEA. The CDR3 contains 15 residues. Written as DNA, the CDR3 is TGTGCCAGCAGAGGACATGGGGGGTACACCGGGGAGCTGTTTTTT. Protein sequence: CASRGHGGYTGELFF.